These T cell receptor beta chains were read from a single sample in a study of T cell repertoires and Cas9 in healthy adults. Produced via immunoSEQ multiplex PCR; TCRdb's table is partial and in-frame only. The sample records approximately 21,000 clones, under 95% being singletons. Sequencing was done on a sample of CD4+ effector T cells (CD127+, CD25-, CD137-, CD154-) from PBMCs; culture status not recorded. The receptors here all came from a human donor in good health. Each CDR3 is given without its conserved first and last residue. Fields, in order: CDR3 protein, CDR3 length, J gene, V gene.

ASSLISGGGTDTQY	14	TRBJ2-3	TRBV5-6
ASRSDRGDEQY	11	TRBJ2-7	TRBV10-2
ASNEQGPQETQY	12	TRBJ2-5	TRBV6-1
ASSLVGGSYEQY	12	TRBJ2-7	TRBV5-6
AGSPRGAPNYGYT	13	TRBJ1-2	TRBV18
ASSPQGGLHNEQF	13	TRBJ2-1	TRBV11-3
ASKGQPPDQPQH	12	TRBJ1-5	TRBV28
ASSPGIRNYGYT	12	TRBJ1-2	TRBV27
ASSPGYSSTDTQY	13	TRBJ2-3	TRBV5-1
ASSLRDIQY	9	TRBJ2-4	TRBV11-2
ASSSIGGFQETQY	13	TRBJ2-5	TRBV5-1
ASSQEGQGHMNTEAF	15	TRBJ1-1	TRBV5-1
ASSFITARSGNTIY	14	TRBJ1-3	TRBV5-8
ASSQTGQGANYGYT	14	TRBJ1-2	TRBV4-1
ASSLGPSYNEQF	12	TRBJ2-1	TRBV5-8
ASSLRQDGLNTEAF	14	TRBJ1-1	TRBV7-8
ASRTSAGWRNSPLH	14	TRBJ1-6	TRBV28
ASGLGDSSYEQY	12	TRBJ2-7	TRBV12-5
ASPIRGSPLH	10	TRBJ1-6	TRBV5-1
ASSLERDSFYNSPLH	15	TRBJ1-6	TRBV11-2
ASSSLFNSPLH	11	TRBJ1-6	TRBV27
SVDRQGASEAF	11	TRBJ1-1	TRBV29-1
ASSERDKGSGELF	13	TRBJ2-2	TRBV2
AWSRRQGGYGYT	12	TRBJ1-2	TRBV30
ASSPGQGARSTEAF	14	TRBJ1-1	TRBV11-2
ASSPSGGSQPQH	12	TRBJ1-5	TRBV6-4
ASSLRTGNNSPLH	13	TRBJ1-6	TRBV5-5
ASSLNRGLQPQH	12	TRBJ1-5	TRBV28
ASSMRRGGTQY	11	TRBJ2-3	TRBV19
ASSLALAGGTDTQY	14	TRBJ2-3	TRBV5-1
ASSLGASTDTQY	12	TRBJ2-3	TRBV5-5
ASSLRGVDEKLF	12	TRBJ1-4	TRBV28
ASSQDVIYEQY	11	TRBJ2-7	TRBV4-1
ASSLEGQGYNSPLH	14	TRBJ1-6	TRBV5-1
ASSYGGPYEQY	11	TRBJ2-7	TRBV6-5
ASSLAGSSYNEQF	13	TRBJ2-1	TRBV7-7
ASNSGTAAYEQY	12	TRBJ2-7	TRBV6-6
ASSEEPRTAQY	11	TRBJ2-3	TRBV6-5
ASRTSGGEQY	10	TRBJ2-7	TRBV6-5
ASRNFNKRHDYGYT	14	TRBJ1-2	TRBV28
ASSEHGGQGQGGNTIY	16	TRBJ1-3	TRBV6-1
ASSPRQLYNSPLH	13	TRBJ1-6	TRBV27
ATAFRGGRTDTQY	13	TRBJ2-3	TRBV19
ASSNRGNTEAF	11	TRBJ1-1	TRBV19
ASSSNFGQVTDTQY	14	TRBJ2-3	TRBV11-1
ASSANTGEEQY	11	TRBJ2-7	TRBV6-1
ASSSLTGASEAF	12	TRBJ1-1	TRBV6-5
ASSTDHWADEQY	12	TRBJ2-7	TRBV5-1
SVEGRSRESQY	11	TRBJ2-3	TRBV29-1
ASSRGQGVSYEQY	13	TRBJ2-7	TRBV4-1
ASSQDLRLGLRGDEQF	16	TRBJ2-1	TRBV4-2
ASRRGDSSYEQY	12	NA	TRBV5-1